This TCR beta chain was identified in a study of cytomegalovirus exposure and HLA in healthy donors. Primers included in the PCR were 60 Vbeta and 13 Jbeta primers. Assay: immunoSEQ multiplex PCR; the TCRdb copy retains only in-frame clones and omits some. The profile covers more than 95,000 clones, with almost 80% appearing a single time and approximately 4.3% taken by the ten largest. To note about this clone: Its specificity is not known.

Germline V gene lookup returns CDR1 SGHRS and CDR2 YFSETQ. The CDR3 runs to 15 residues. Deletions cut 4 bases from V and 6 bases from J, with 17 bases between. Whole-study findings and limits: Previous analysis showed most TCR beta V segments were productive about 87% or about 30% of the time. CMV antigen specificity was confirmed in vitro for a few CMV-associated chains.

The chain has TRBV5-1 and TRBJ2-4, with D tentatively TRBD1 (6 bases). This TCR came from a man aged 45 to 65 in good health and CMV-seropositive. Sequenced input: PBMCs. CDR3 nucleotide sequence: TGCGCCAGCAGCCCCAGGGGAGCTGGTGGAAACATTCAGTACTTC. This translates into CASSPRGAGGNIQYF.